This T cell receptor (beta chain) was obtained from a study of T-cell memory formation after mild COVID-19. Across the study: The two donors had largely donor-specific TCR clusters.

This CDR3 contains 15 residues. CDR1 and CDR2 (germline): DFQATT, SNEGSKA (reference sequence). V was cut by 3 bases and J by 7 bases, with 21 bases left in between. Whole-study findings and limits: Some clones that responded turned up in pre-infection memory, which suggests that cross-reactive memory joined in.

TCRdb passed the 5' RACE reads through MiXCR, listing each CDR3 protein once. The profile shows hundreds of thousands of distinct CDR3 sequences, approximately 21% of them singletons. As to this clonotype: What it binds is unknown.

V and J are TRBV20-1 and TRBJ2-5; D may be TRBD2 (7 bases). The sequence was collected from an adult woman who had mild COVID-19 (a few samples of this study predate the infection). Cell type and time point are not known. Sequences were obtained from PBMCs or a T cell subset sorted from them (not recorded which). CDR3 protein: CSARGAGAFGGTQYF. The CDR3 nucleotides are TGCAGTGCTAGGGGGGCGGGAGCATTCGGCGGGACCCAGTACTTC.